This T cell receptor (beta chain) is from a study of post-analysis software for immune sequencing data. Across the study: Relapsing-remitting, secondary progressive and progressive-relapsing multiple sclerosis were all included among the disease courses. Study results and limitations: Compared against controls, patients with multiple sclerosis displayed significantly lower normalized Chao1 diversity. Samples from one preparation batch, clustered by F measure, grouped strongly together. The study found TRBV5-6, TRBV5-1 and TRBV20-1 among 4 or 5 TRBV segments more frequent in patients than controls.

As concerns this clonotype: Its antigen remains unknown.

Per germline, CDR1 MDHEN and CDR2 SYDVKM. The V gene lost 7 bases and the J gene lost 0 bases, with 22 bases spanning the gap. The CDR3 consists of 17 residues. Libraries were made from TCR beta cDNA, and they carried unique molecular identifiers. T cells numbering about 0.9 to 11 million gave rise to around 460,000 cDNA molecules. TCRdb called the PCR reads again in MiXCR, with one record for every CDR3 protein. This table has 820,000 or so distinct CDR3 sequences, 53% appearing once. The sequence was obtained from a girl aged 5-17 years with multiple sclerosis. The V gene is TRBV28, the J gene TRBJ2-7; either TRBD1 or TRBD2 may fit D (5 bases each). Sample: blood. DNA for the CDR3: TGTGCCAGCATAACCCTCTCCCGGGCGAGGGGCTCCTACGAGCAGTACTTC. It yields the protein CASITLSRARGSYEQYF.